The T cell receptor (beta chain) under discussion was sequenced for a study of T cells after somatic rescue of genetic block (dated by TCRdb to about 2020). Looking at the study overall: What the study looked at was long-term robustness, specifically in a T-cell system that came about through somatic rescue of a genetic block in T-cell development.

From a lookup of the germline V gene, CDR1 and CDR2 are SGHRS and YFSETQ. The CDR3 measures 14 amino acids from cysteine to phenylalanine. Only CDR3 DNA remains: 42 bases, in frame from the first base. V was cut back by 4 bases and J by 2 bases, leaving a gap of 12 bases between them. The method was the immunoSEQ multiplex PCR assay. Not all clones reach the TCRdb copy of this immuneACCESS table, which keeps in-frame sequences only. Checked studies attribute under half of the gap to unresolved V genes and leave the rest unexplained. Present in this sample are 80,000 to 100,000 clones, about 87% of which were seen just once. Roughly 1.5% of the sample is taken by the ten largest. As regards this clone: There is no known antigen for this receptor. No much larger clone is present one base from it, and per-base qualities are unavailable.

The source is a woman younger than 30. The sample was peripheral blood mononuclear cells (PBMCs). The chain is encoded by TRBV5-1 joined to TRBJ2-5, with the D gene too uncertain to name. The CDR3: CASSPDPPQETQYF. The nucleotides are TGCGCCAGCAGCCCGGATCCCCCTCAAGAGACCCAGTACTTC.